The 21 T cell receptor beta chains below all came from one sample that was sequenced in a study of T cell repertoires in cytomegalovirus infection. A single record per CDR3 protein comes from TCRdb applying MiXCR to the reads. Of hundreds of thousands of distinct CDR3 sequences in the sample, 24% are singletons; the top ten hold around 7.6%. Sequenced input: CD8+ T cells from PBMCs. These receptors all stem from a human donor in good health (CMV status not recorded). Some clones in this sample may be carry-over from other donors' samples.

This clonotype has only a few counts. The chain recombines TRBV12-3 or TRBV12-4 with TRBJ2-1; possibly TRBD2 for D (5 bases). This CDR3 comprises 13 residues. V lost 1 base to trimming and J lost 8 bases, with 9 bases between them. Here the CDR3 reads CASSLVERDEQFF. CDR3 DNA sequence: TGTGCCAGCAGTTTAGTGGAGAGGGATGAGCAGTTCTTC.

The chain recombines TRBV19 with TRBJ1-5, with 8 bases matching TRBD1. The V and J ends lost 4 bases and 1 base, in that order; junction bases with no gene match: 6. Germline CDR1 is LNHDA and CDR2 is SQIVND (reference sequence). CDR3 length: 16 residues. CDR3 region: CASSRTGNRSNQPQHF. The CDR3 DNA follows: TGTGCCAGTAGTAGGACAGGGAATAGAAGCAATCAGCCCCAGCATTTT. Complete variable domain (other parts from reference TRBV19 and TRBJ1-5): DGGITQSPKYLFRKEGQNVTLSCEQNLNHDAMYWYRQDPGQGLRLIYYSQIVNDFQKGDIAEGYSVSREKKESFPLTVTSAQKNPTAFYLCASSRTGNRSNQPQHFGDGTRLSIL.

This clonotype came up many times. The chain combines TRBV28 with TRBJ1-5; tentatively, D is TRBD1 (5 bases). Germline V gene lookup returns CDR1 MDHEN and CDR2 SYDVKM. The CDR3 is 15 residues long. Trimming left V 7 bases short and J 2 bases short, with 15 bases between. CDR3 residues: CASIAGGTGNQPQHF. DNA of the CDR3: TGTGCCAGCATCGCCGGGGGAACCGGCAATCAGCCCCAGCATTTT.

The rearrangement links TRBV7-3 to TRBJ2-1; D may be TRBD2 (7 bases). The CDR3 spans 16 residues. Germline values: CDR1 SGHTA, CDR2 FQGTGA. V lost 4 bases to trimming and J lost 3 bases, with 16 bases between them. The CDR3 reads CASSSLGGGVYNEQFF. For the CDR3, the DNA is TGTGCCAGCAGCTCCTTGGGAGGGGGTGTCTACAATGAGCAGTTCTTC.

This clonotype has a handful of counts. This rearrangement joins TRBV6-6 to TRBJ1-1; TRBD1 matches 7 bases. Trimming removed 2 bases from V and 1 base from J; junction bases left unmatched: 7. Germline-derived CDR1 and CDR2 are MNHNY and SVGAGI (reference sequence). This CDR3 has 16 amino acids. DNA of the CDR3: TGTGCCAGCAGTTACGGGTTCGGGACAGCGAACACTGAAGCTTTCTTT. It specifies CASSYGFGTANTEAFF.

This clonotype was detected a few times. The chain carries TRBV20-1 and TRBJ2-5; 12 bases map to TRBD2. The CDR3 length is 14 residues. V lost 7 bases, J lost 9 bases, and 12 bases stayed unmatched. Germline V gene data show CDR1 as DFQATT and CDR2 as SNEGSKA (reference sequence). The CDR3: CSEGLAGSGRAQYF. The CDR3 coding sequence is TGCAGTGAAGGACTAGCGGGGTCCGGCAGGGCCCAGTACTTC.

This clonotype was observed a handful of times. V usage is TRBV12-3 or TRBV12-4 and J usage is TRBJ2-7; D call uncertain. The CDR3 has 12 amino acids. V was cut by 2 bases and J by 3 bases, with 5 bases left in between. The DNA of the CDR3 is TGTGCCAGCAGTTTATGGGACTACGAGCAGTACTTC. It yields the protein CASSLWDYEQYF.

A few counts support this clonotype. CDR3 sequence: CASSTGGARGDRETQYF. CDR3 sequence (DNA): TGTGCCAGCAGCACCGGGGGGGCGCGGGGAGATCGGGAGACCCAGTACTTC. The chain recombines TRBV7-9 with TRBJ2-5, with 8 nucleotides matching TRBD2. The CDR3 sequence is 17 residues long. V lost 5 bases and J lost 5; bases outside the gene matches: 16. From germline, CDR1 is SEHNR and CDR2 FQNEAQ (reference sequence).

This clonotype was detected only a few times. DNA for the CDR3: TGTGCCAGCAGCCCGAGGGTTGGGACCGCCTACGAGCAGTACTTC. The encoded protein is CASSPRVGTAYEQYF. The rearrangement joins TRBV9 to TRBJ2-7; D is perhaps TRBD1 or TRBD2 (5 bases each). This CDR3 is 15 amino acids long. The V end was cut by 4 bases, the J end by 2 bases, with 16 bases between. Germline V gene sequence: CDR1 SGDLS, CDR2 YYNGEE.

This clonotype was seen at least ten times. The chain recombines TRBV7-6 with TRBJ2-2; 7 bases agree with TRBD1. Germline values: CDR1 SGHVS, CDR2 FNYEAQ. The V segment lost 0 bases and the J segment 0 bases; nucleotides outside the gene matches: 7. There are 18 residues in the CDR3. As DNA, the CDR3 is TGTGCCAGCAGCTTAGCGATACAAGGGACAGCGAACACCGGGGAGCTGTTTTTT. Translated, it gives CASSLAIQGTANTGELFF. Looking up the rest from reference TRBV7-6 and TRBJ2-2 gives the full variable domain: GAGVSQSPRYKVTKRGQDVALRCDPISGHVSLYWYRQALGQGPEFLTYFNYEAQQDKSGLPNDRFSAERPEGSISTLTIQRTEQRDSAMYRCASSLAIQGTANTGELFFGEGSRLTVL.

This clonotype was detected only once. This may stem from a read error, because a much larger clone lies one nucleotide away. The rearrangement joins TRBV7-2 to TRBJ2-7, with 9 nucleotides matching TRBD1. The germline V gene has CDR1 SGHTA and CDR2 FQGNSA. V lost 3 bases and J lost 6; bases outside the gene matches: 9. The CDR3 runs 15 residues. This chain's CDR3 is CASSFPGTGIFEQYF. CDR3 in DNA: TGTGCCAGCAGCTTCCCCGGGACAGGGATCTTCGAGCAGTACTTC. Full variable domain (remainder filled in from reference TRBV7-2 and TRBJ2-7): GAGVSQSPSNKVTEKGKDVELRCDPISGHTALYWYRQSLGQGLEFLIYFQGNSAPDKSGLPSDRFSAERTGGSVSTLTIQRTQQEDSAVYLCASSFPGTGIFEQYFGPGTRLTVT.

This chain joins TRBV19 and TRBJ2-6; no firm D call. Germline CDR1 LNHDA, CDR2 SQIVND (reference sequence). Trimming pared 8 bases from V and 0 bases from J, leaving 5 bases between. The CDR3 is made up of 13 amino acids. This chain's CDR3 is CASLFSGANVLTF. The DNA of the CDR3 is TGTGCCAGTTTGTTCTCTGGGGCCAACGTCCTGACTTTC.

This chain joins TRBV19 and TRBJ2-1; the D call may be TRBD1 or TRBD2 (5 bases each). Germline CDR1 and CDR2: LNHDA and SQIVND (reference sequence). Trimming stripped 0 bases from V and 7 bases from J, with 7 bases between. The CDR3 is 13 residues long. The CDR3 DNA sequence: TGTGCCAGTAGTATAGACTGGGGGAATGAGCAGTTCTTC. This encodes CASSIDWGNEQFF.

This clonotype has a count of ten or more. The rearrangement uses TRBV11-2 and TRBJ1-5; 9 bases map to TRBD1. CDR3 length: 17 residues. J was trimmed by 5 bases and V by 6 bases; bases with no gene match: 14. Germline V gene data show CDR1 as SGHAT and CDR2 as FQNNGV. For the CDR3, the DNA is TGTGCCAGCAGAGAGGACAGGGGCCATAAGAAGGATCAGCCCCAGCATTTT. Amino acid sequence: CASREDRGHKKDQPQHF.

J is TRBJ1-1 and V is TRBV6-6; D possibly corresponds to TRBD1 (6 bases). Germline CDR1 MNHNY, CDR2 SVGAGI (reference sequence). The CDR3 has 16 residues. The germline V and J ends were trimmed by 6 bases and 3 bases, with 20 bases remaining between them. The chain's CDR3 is CASRTGTEGWYTEAFF. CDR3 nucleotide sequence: TGTGCCAGCAGAACAGGGACCGAAGGGTGGTACACTGAAGCTTTCTTT.

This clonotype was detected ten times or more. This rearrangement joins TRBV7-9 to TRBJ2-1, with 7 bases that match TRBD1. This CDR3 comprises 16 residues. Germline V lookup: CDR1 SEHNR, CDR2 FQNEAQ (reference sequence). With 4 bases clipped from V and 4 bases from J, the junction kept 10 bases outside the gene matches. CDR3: CASSSSTGTVYNEQFF. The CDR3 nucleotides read TGTGCCAGCAGCTCCTCCACCGGGACAGTTTACAATGAGCAGTTCTTC.

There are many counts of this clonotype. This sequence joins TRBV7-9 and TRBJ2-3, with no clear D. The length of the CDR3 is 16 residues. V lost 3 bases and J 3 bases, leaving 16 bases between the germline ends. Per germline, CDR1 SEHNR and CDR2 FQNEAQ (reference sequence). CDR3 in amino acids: CASSFESTRDTDTQYF. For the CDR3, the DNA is TGTGCCAGCAGCTTTGAGTCGACACGAGATACAGATACGCAGTATTTT.

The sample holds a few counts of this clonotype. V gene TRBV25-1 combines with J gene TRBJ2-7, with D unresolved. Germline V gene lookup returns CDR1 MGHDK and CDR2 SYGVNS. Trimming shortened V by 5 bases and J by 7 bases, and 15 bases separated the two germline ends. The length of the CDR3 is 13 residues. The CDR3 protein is CASSLTELREQYF. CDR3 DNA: TGTGCCAGCAGTTTGACCGAGCTCAGGGAGCAGTACTTC.

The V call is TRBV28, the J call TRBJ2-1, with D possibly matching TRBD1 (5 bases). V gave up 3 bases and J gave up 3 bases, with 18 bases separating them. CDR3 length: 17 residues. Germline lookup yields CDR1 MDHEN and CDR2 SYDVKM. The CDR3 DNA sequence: TGTGCCAGCAGTTTGGTCAAATCCAGGGCCGGCTACAATGAGCAGTTCTTC. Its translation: CASSLVKSRAGYNEQFF. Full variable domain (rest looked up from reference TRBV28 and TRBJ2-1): DVKVTQSSRYLVKRTGEKVFLECVQDMDHENMFWYRQDPGLGLRLIYFSYDVKMKEKGDIPEGYSVSREKKERFSLILESASTNQTSMYLCASSLVKSRAGYNEQFFGPGTRLTVL.

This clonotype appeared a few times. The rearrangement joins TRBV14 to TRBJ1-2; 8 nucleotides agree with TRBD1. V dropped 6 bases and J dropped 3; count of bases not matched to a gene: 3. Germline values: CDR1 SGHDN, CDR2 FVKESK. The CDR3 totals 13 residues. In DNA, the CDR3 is TGTGCCAGCAGACAGACAGGGGACTATGGCTACACCTTC. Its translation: CASRQTGDYGYTF.

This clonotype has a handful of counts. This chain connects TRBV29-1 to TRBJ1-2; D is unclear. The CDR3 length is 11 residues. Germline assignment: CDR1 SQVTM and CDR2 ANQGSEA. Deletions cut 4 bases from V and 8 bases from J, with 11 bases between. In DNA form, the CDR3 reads TGCAGCGTTGTGAGTATGGACGGCTACACCTTC. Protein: CSVVSMDGYTF.